This passage covers 28 T cell receptor beta chains from one sample sequenced in a study of OX40 agonist ivuxolimab in advanced cancers. Profiling relied on immunoSEQ multiplex PCR, and the TCRdb table lists in-frame clones only, not all of them. The sample has about 79,000 clones, 88% seen once. The specimen comprised CD4+ or CD8+ T cells sorted from blood, sampled in a trial of the OX40 agonist ivuxolimab. The receptors originated from an adult with an advanced solid tumor such as melanoma, head and neck, liver or kidney cancer.

This sequence joins TRBV20-1 and TRBJ2-1; D not certain. Germline values: CDR1 DFQATT, CDR2 SNEGSKA (reference sequence). Deletions cut 0 bases from V and 4 bases from J, with 1 base between. This CDR3 contains 11 residues. The CDR3 region has the DNA TGCAGTGCTAGAGATTACAATGAGCAGTTCTTC. It translates to CSARDYNEQFF.

The chain employs TRBV28 and TRBJ1-1, with a weak D call TRBD1 (5 bases). V gave up 1 base and J gave up 4 bases, with 13 bases separating them. CDR3 length: 15 residues. Germline V gene sequence: CDR1 MDHEN, CDR2 SYDVKM. The CDR3 bases are TGTGCCAGCAGTTTATCCGGGGGACGAGGCACTGAAGCTTTCTTT. Translation: CASSLSGGRGTEAFF.

The chain uses TRBV11-3 and TRBJ2-3; 7 nucleotides line up with TRBD2. Germline V gene sequence: CDR1 SGHNT, CDR2 YENEEA. The junction had 9 bases not matched to a gene; V was cut back by 1 base and J by 5 bases. The length of the CDR3 is 16 residues. CDR3 region: CASSLGLGLSGDTQYF. The CDR3 bases are TGTGCCAGCAGCTTAGGCCTGGGACTATCTGGAGATACGCAGTATTTT.

This sequence joins TRBV7-9 and TRBJ2-7, with D perhaps TRBD2 (6 bases). This CDR3 is 13 amino acids long. CDR1 and CDR2 (germline): SEHNR, FQNEAQ (reference sequence). Trimming took 1 base from V and 3 from J, leaving 7 bases between them. The CDR3 bases are TGTGCCAGCAGCTTAGGGGGGGTCTACGAGCAGTACTTC. This sequence encodes CASSLGGVYEQYF.

In its sample, this clone was seen once. V gene TRBV28 combines with J gene TRBJ1-2; tentative D call: TRBD1 (6 bases). Trimming took 1 base from V and 2 from J, leaving 14 bases between them. Germline values: CDR1 MDHEN, CDR2 SYDVKM. CDR3 length: 16 amino acids. CDR3 sequence reads: CASSLLGGGKNYGYTF. In DNA, the CDR3 is TGTGCCAGCAGTTTATTAGGGGGGGGCAAAAACTATGGCTACACCTTC.

This clone appeared once. This chain connects TRBV19 to TRBJ1-1, with 7 bases fitting TRBD1. CDR3 length: 14 amino acids. Per germline, CDR1 LNHDA and CDR2 SQIVND (reference sequence). With 6 bases clipped from V and 0 bases from J, the junction kept 4 bases outside the gene matches. In nucleotides, the CDR3 is TGTGCCAGTAGCACGACAGGGATGAACACTGAAGCTTTCTTT. Protein product: CASSTTGMNTEAFF. Variable domain in full (rest from reference TRBV19 and TRBJ1-1): DGGITQSPKYLFRKEGQNVTLSCEQNLNHDAMYWYRQDPGQGLRLIYYSQIVNDFQKGDIAEGYSVSREKKESFPLTVTSAQKNPTAFYLCASSTTGMNTEAFFGQGTRLTVV.

The genes are TRBV6-5 and TRBJ1-3, with 8 bases matching TRBD1. The germline CDR1 and CDR2 sequences are MNHEY and SVGAGI. The CDR3 extends over 16 amino acids. V shed 4 bases, J shed 0 bases, and the junction held 5 bases outside the gene matches. CDR3 in DNA: TGTGCCAGCAGTTTACAGGGGGGTAACTCTGGAAACACCATATATTTT. Translating it yields CASSLQGGNSGNTIYF.

This chain connects TRBV5-1 to TRBJ2-7; 9 bases are a match to TRBD2. CDR3 length equals 15 residues. V trimming: 0 bases; J trimming: 3 bases; junction bases outside the gene matches: 4. In germline, CDR1 is SGHRS, CDR2 YFSETQ. DNA for the CDR3: TGCGCCAGCAGCTTGGGTGGGACTAGCAACTACGAGCAGTACTTC. It yields the protein CASSLGGTSNYEQYF. The complete variable domain, with remaining parts taken from reference TRBV5-1 and TRBJ2-7, reads KAGVTQTPRYLIKTRGQQVTLSCSPISGHRSVSWYQQTPGQGLQFLFEYFSETQRNKGNFPGRFSGRQFSNSRSEMNVSTLELGDSALYLCASSLGGTSNYEQYFGPGTRLTVT.

The V call is TRBV19, the J call TRBJ1-1; tentatively, D is TRBD1 (6 bases). Per the germline V gene, CDR1 is LNHDA and CDR2 is SQIVND (reference sequence). The CDR3 loop spans 15 amino acids. Trimming removed 6 bases at V and 3 bases at J, with 17 bases between. Written as DNA, the CDR3 is TGTGCCAGTAGGCTGGGAGGCAGGGGCTACACTGAAGCTTTCTTT. This gives the protein CASRLGGRGYTEAFF.

V usage is TRBV5-5 and J usage is TRBJ2-1; TRBD2 agrees at 11 bases. This CDR3 comprises 15 residues. V lost 3 bases, J lost 8 bases, and 7 bases stayed unmatched. Germline lookup yields CDR1 SGHKS and CDR2 YYEKEE (reference sequence). The CDR3 protein is CASSSRLAGSDEQFF. The CDR3 nucleotides are TGTGCCAGCAGCTCCCGACTAGCGGGAAGCGATGAGCAGTTCTTC.

V and J are TRBV5-6 and TRBJ2-5; 9 nucleotides match TRBD2. Trimming cost V 5 bases and J 5 bases; bases outside gene matches: 7. CDR3 length equals 14 residues. Germline V CDR1 and CDR2: SGHDT, YYEEEE. CDR3 DNA: TGTGCCAGCAGATCACGCGGGAGGGGTGAGACCCAGTACTTC. Translating it yields CASRSRGRGETQYF.

This clone showed up just a few times. This chain joins TRBV28 and TRBJ1-2; unclear D gene. The germline V gene encodes CDR1 MDHEN and CDR2 SYDVKM. V was cut by 1 base and J by 2 bases, with 8 bases left in between. CDR3 length equals 14 residues. The CDR3 region is CASSLFEANYGYTF. DNA for the CDR3: TGTGCCAGCAGTTTATTTGAAGCCAACTATGGCTACACCTTC.

The chain couples TRBV2 to TRBJ1-5; no reliable D call. There are 14 residues in the CDR3. CDR1 and CDR2 from the germline V gene are SNHLY and FYNNEI. The V end lost 7 bases, the J end lost 3 bases, and 13 bases lay between the germline ends. The CDR3 sequence: CASKNRGSNQPQHF. CDR3 in DNA: TGTGCCAGCAAAAACCGGGGTTCCAATCAGCCCCAGCATTTT.

This clone showed up just once. The chain joins TRBV6-5 to TRBJ2-1; the match to TRBD1 covers 8 bases. The V segment lost 5 bases and the J segment 2 bases; nucleotides outside the gene matches: 5. The CDR3 spans 15 residues. The germline V gene encodes CDR1 MNHEY and CDR2 SVGAGI. The DNA for the CDR3 is TGTGCCAGCAGTCCGGGGACAGGAACCTACAATGAGCAGTTCTTC. It yields the protein CASSPGTGTYNEQFF.

The chain employs TRBV6-1 and TRBJ1-5; possibly TRBD1 for D (5 bases). The V end lost 2 bases, the J end lost 0 bases, and 8 bases lay between the germline ends. The germline gives CDR1 MNHNS, CDR2 SASEGT. CDR3 length: 15 residues. In DNA form, the CDR3 reads TGTGCCAGCAGTGAACAGGGTCATAGCAATCAGCCCCAGCATTTT. This gives the protein CASSEQGHSNQPQHF.

J is TRBJ2-7 and V is TRBV29-1, with 9 nucleotides matching TRBD1. The CDR3 is 14 amino acids. In germline, CDR1 is SQVTM, CDR2 ANQGSEA. Trimming at V came to 6 bases and at J to 2 bases, leaving 8 bases not matched to a gene. The CDR3 DNA follows: TGCAGCGTCCAAACCGGGACAGGGCCCTACGAGCAGTACTTC. This sequence encodes CSVQTGTGPYEQYF.

This chain uses TRBV29-1 with TRBJ2-6; 8 bases map to TRBD1. This CDR3 is built from 17 residues. Trimming cost V 6 bases and J 0 bases; bases outside gene matches: 10. CDR1 is SQVTM, CDR2 ANQGSEA, per germline. The CDR3 spells CSVTPGQAPSGANVLTF. CDR3 DNA: TGCAGCGTGACACCGGGACAGGCCCCCTCTGGGGCCAACGTCCTGACTTTC.

The chain employs TRBV7-3 and TRBJ1-2, with a weak D call TRBD1 (5 bases). CDR3 length: 13 residues. The V end was cut by 4 bases, the J end by 8 bases, with 14 bases between. Germline CDR1 reads SGHTA; CDR2 reads FQGTGA. CDR3 region: CASSSREGQGYTF. The CDR3 nucleotides read TGTGCCAGCAGCTCCAGGGAGGGGCAAGGCTACACCTTC.

The CDR3 coding sequence is TGTGCCAGCAGCTTGTATGAGAACAATGAGCAGTTCTTC. It codes for CASSLYENNEQFF. V gene TRBV5-6 combines with J gene TRBJ2-1; D is undetermined. From germline, CDR1 is SGHDT and CDR2 YYEEEE. Trimming took off 1 base at V and 5 bases at J, with 7 bases between the two ends. This CDR3 region has 13 residues.

The gene calls are TRBV19 and TRBJ2-5; 11 nucleotides line up with TRBD2. V lost 3 bases to trimming and J lost 2 bases; unmatched junction nucleotides: 5. The CDR3 is made up of 16 amino acids. The germline V gene has CDR1 LNHDA and CDR2 SQIVND (reference sequence). CDR3 coding DNA: TGTGCCAGTAGTATCGTCCGACTAGCGGGACAAGAGACCCAGTACTTC. Translated, it gives CASSIVRLAGQETQYF.

The genes are TRBV6-1 and TRBJ1-2; D unresolved. Trimming took 6 bases from V and 8 from J, leaving 16 bases between them. CDR1 MNHNS and CDR2 SASEGT come from the germline V gene. This CDR3 is 13 amino acids long. The CDR3 loop reads CASRTTVPMGYTF. Written as DNA, the CDR3 is TGTGCCAGCAGAACGACGGTCCCGATGGGCTACACCTTC.

A few counts support this clone. The V and J genes are TRBV5-1 and TRBJ2-1; D may be TRBD1 or TRBD2 (5 bases each). CDR1 is SGHRS and CDR2 is YFSETQ in the germline V gene. Trimming shortened V by 0 bases and J by 7 bases, and 8 bases separated the two germline ends. CDR3 length: 13 residues. CDR3 amino acids: CASSLEGTNEQFF. For the CDR3, the DNA is TGCGCCAGCAGCTTGGAAGGGACGAATGAGCAGTTCTTC.

The chain couples TRBV5-1 to TRBJ2-3; 10 bases are a match to TRBD2. J lost 11 bases, V lost 0 bases, and 9 bases had no gene match. Germline V lookup: CDR1 SGHRS, CDR2 YFSETQ. This CDR3 region has 15 residues. CDR3 DNA sequence: TGCGCCAGCAGCTTGGTTCTAGCGGGAGAGGGAGAGCAGTATTTT. Translation: CASSLVLAGEGEQYF.

The J gene is TRBJ2-1, the V gene TRBV5-6; the D is unclear. V was pared by 2 bases and J by 0 bases, with 6 bases between. The CDR3 covers 14 residues. Looked up from germline, CDR1 is SGHDT and CDR2 is YYEEEE. The CDR3 DNA reads TGTGCCAGCAGCTTTGGCTTCTCCTACAATGAGCAGTTCTTC. Protein sequence: CASSFGFSYNEQFF.

This chain connects TRBV30 to TRBJ2-7; D is possibly TRBD1 (6 bases). Germline CDR1 reads GTSNPN; CDR2 reads SVGIG (reference sequence). The CDR3 sequence is 11 residues long. Trimming cost V 6 bases and J 7 bases, with 13 bases left between them. The CDR3 loop reads CACRGSGEQYF. In DNA form, the CDR3 reads TGTGCCTGCAGGGGATCGGGAGAGCAGTACTTC.

The J gene is TRBJ2-5, the V gene TRBV19, with D possibly being TRBD1 or TRBD2 (5 bases each). Germline V lookup: CDR1 LNHDA, CDR2 SQIVND (reference sequence). The CDR3 spans 15 residues. Deletions cut 2 bases from V and 3 bases from J, with 13 bases between. The CDR3 region has the DNA TGTGCCAGTAGTATATGGGTGGGACGGAAAGAGACCCAGTACTTC. Translation gives CASSIWVGRKETQYF.

The gene calls are TRBV18 and TRBJ1-5; D perhaps matches TRBD1 (6 bases). The CDR3 totals 16 residues. From germline, CDR1 is KGHSH and CDR2 LQKENI. Trimming removed 2 bases at V and 3 bases at J, with 14 bases between. CDR3 loop: CASSPFTGSNNQPQHF. The CDR3, as DNA: TGTGCCAGCTCACCATTTACAGGGTCTAACAATCAGCCCCAGCATTTT.

The chain recombines TRBV7-2 with TRBJ2-1, with D maybe TRBD2 (5 bases). The CDR3 runs 19 residues. Per germline, CDR1 SGHTA and CDR2 FQGNSA. V shed 0 bases and J shed 6 bases, with 24 bases lying between them. CDR3 sequence reads: CASSLATPKRGNRANEQFF. DNA of the CDR3: TGTGCCAGCAGCTTAGCGACGCCGAAGAGAGGGAATCGAGCCAATGAGCAGTTCTTC. The full variable domain, with the rest looked up from reference TRBV7-2 and TRBJ2-1, is GAGVSQSPSNKVTEKGKDVELRCDPISGHTALYWYRQSLGQGLEFLIYFQGNSAPDKSGLPSDRFSAERTGGSVSTLTIQRTQQEDSAVYLCASSLATPKRGNRANEQFFGPGTRLTVL.